In its sample, the clone carrying this T cell receptor (beta chain) was seen many times. TCRdb reanalysed the RACE reads using MiXCR and keeps one entry per CDR3 protein. The sample includes around 42,000 distinct CDR3 sequences, roughly 3.3% of them seen just once. Time point given: patch test 2, 6 weeks after DPC sensitization. Specified treatment: therapeutic diphenylcyclopropenone sensitization with weekly scalp DPC. The sample belongs to a study of human T cells and chemical hapten exposure. Study background: Patch tests put 0.01% DPC on the upper back, and the results were checked at 6 days.

The CDR3 runs 14 residues. The V gene's germline CDR1 is MDHEN and CDR2 SYDVKM. J was trimmed by 4 bases and V by 7 bases; bases with no gene match: 8. Source: whole blood, taken in connection with sensitization to the hapten diphenylcyclopropenone (DPC). The V call is TRBV28, the J call TRBJ2-7; TRBD2 aligns across 9 bases. The clonotype originates from a man aged 40-50 years with alopecia areata. Some clones in this sample may be carry-over from other donors' samples. Here the CDR3 reads CASIGAGGKYEQYF. The DNA of the CDR3 is TGTGCCAGCATTGGAGCGGGAGGTAAATACGAGCAGTACTTC.